These 26 T cell receptor beta chains were all obtained from the same sample, sequenced in a study of blood T cells in healthy people across ages. A second 7 to 11 cycle PCR used barcoded and J-beta primers. In TCRdb, the 5' RACE reads were re-called with MiXCR into one record per CDR3 protein. The sample lists hundreds of thousands of distinct CDR3 sequences; around 54% were seen once. The sequenced sample was blood. The receptor source for this set is a man aged 55 to 70 in good health.

The sample holds a few counts of this clonotype. The chain couples TRBV12-3 or TRBV12-4 to TRBJ1-2; maybe TRBD1 (6 bases). This CDR3 region has 14 residues. The V end was cut by 4 bases, the J end by 4 bases, with 13 bases between. As DNA, the CDR3 is TGTGCCAGCAGTTCAACCGGGACACCCTATGGCTACACCTTC. Translation: CASSSTGTPYGYTF.

The chain combines TRBV6-5 with TRBJ2-2, with no clear D. Per the germline V gene, CDR1 is MNHEY and CDR2 is SVGAGI. The CDR3 sequence is 14 residues long. The V end was cut by 6 bases, the J end by 4 bases, with 12 bases between. The CDR3 reads CASRNSWGTGELFF. CDR3 DNA: TGTGCCAGCAGGAATAGCTGGGGCACCGGGGAGCTGTTTTTT.

This clonotype was recorded a few times. The chain has TRBV7-9 and TRBJ1-4, with a possible D match to TRBD1 (6 bases). The CDR3 has 13 residues. Deletions cut 6 bases from V and 8 bases from J, with 13 bases between. Germline V gene data show CDR1 as SEHNR and CDR2 as FQNEAQ (reference sequence). This CDR3 is CASRTGAGEKLFF. In DNA form, the CDR3 reads TGTGCCAGCAGAACGGGGGCGGGAGAAAAACTGTTTTTT.

The chain employs TRBV5-1 and TRBJ2-1, with TRBD2 as a possible D gene (5 bases). The V and J ends lost 4 bases and 8 bases respectively, with 7 bases between them. The CDR3 is 11 amino acids. Germline V lookup: CDR1 SGHRS, CDR2 YFSETQ. CDR3 DNA: TGCGCCAGCAGCGCGAGGGATGAGCAGTTCTTC. Amino acid sequence: CASSARDEQFF.

The chain joins TRBV5-1 to TRBJ2-1; 7 bases align to TRBD2. CDR1 SGHRS and CDR2 YFSETQ come from the germline V gene. With 4 bases clipped from V and 6 bases from J, the junction kept 7 bases outside the gene matches. CDR3 length: 14 amino acids. CDR3 sequence: CASSVLAVLNEQFF. The CDR3 DNA is TGCGCCAGCAGCGTTCTAGCGGTCCTCAATGAGCAGTTCTTC. Full variable domain (rest looked up from reference TRBV5-1 and TRBJ2-1): KAGVTQTPRYLIKTRGQQVTLSCSPISGHRSVSWYQQTPGQGLQFLFEYFSETQRNKGNFPGRFSGRQFSNSRSEMNVSTLELGDSALYLCASSVLAVLNEQFFGPGTRLTVL.

The V and J genes are TRBV4-1 and TRBJ1-5; no firm D call. The V end was cut by 1 base, the J end by 4 bases, with 8 bases between. Germline CDR1 MGHRA, CDR2 YSYEKL. The CDR3 runs to 14 residues. CDR3 coding DNA: TGCGCCAGCAGCCAAGTTTACCCGAATCAGCCCCAGCATTTT. It yields the protein CASSQVYPNQPQHF.

This clonotype came up a few times. The genes are TRBV7-2 and TRBJ2-1, with 8 nucleotides matching TRBD1. With 4 bases clipped from V and 6 bases from J, the junction kept 2 bases outside the gene matches. The germline CDR1 and CDR2 sequences are SGHTA and FQGNSA. This CDR3 spans 13 amino acids. The CDR3 nucleotides are TGTGCCAGCAGCTGGGACAGGAGCAATGAGCAGTTCTTC. This encodes CASSWDRSNEQFF.

The gene calls are TRBV28 and TRBJ2-5; 9 nucleotides agree with TRBD2. This CDR3 is 15 amino acids long. The germline V gene encodes CDR1 MDHEN and CDR2 SYDVKM. Trimming at V came to 6 bases and at J to 5 bases, leaving 10 bases not matched to a gene. The CDR3 DNA sequence: TGTGCCAGCAGACTCGGCACTAGCGGGTGGGAGACCCAGTACTTC. This codes for CASRLGTSGWETQYF.

The rearrangement links TRBV25-1 to TRBJ2-5, with D possibly matching TRBD2 (6 bases). Germline CDR1 MGHDK, CDR2 SYGVNS. V lost 3 bases and J lost 11, with 10 bases in between. There are 11 residues in the CDR3. The CDR3 reads CASSDRRGQYF. The CDR3 nucleotides read TGTGCCAGCAGTGATCGACGGGGGCAGTACTTC.

This clonotype was observed a handful of times. V usage is TRBV6-1 and J usage is TRBJ2-2; TRBD1 aligns across 10 bases. This CDR3 spans 15 amino acids. V was clipped by 5 bases and J by 4 bases; unmatched bases: 4. Germline lookup yields CDR1 MNHNS and CDR2 SASEGT. Written as DNA, the CDR3 is TGTGCCAGCAGTCCAAGGACAGGGGGCACCGGGGAGCTGTTTTTT. This encodes CASSPRTGGTGELFF.

The CDR3 coding sequence is TGTGCCAGCAGCCTCGGACAGGGAGAAAATGAAAAACTGTTTTTT. Protein product: CASSLGQGENEKLFF. The chain joins TRBV5-4 to TRBJ1-4; 8 bases are a match to TRBD1. The V gene's germline CDR1 is SGHNT and CDR2 YYREEE (reference sequence). CDR3 length: 15 amino acids. V shed 4 bases, J shed 5 bases, and the junction held 7 bases outside the gene matches.

This rearrangement joins TRBV6-6 to TRBJ2-7; tentative D call: TRBD2 (6 bases). This CDR3 is built from 13 residues. Germline CDR1 reads MNHNY; CDR2 reads SVGAGI (reference sequence). V lost 4 bases, J lost 7 bases, and 14 bases lay in between. CDR3 sequence: CASSWGVREEQYF. DNA for the CDR3: TGTGCCAGCAGTTGGGGGGTCAGGGAAGAGCAGTACTTC.

The CDR3, as DNA: TGCAGCGTTGAAGAGAGACACCGCAATAACTATGGCTACACCTTC. It translates to CSVEERHRNNYGYTF. V gene TRBV29-1 combines with J gene TRBJ1-2; D remains unclear. There are 15 residues in the CDR3. CDR1 and CDR2 (germline): SQVTM, ANQGSEA. With 0 bases removed from V and 1 base from J, the gap between germline ends came to 12 bases.

The gene calls are TRBV27 and TRBJ1-2; 9 nucleotides match TRBD1. Germline lookup yields CDR1 MNHEY and CDR2 SMNVEV (reference sequence). The CDR3 length is 15 residues. Trimming removed 5 bases from V and 10 bases from J; junction bases left unmatched: 14. This chain's CDR3 is CASSRGDRDREVYTF. The DNA for the CDR3 is TGTGCCAGCAGTCGCGGGGACCGGGACAGGGAAGTCTACACCTTC.

The chain combines TRBV5-1 with TRBJ1-5; weak D call: TRBD1 (6 bases). Trimming pared 4 bases from V and 1 base from J, leaving 12 bases between. CDR3 length equals 15 residues. The V gene's germline CDR1 is SGHRS and CDR2 YFSETQ. This chain's CDR3 is CASSPGHWSNQPQHF. The CDR3, as DNA: TGCGCCAGCAGCCCGGGACATTGGAGCAATCAGCCCCAGCATTTT.

About this clonotype: A junction boundary mismatches the germline segment, possibly from a read error. The J gene is TRBJ2-7, the V gene TRBV7-9; no clear D. The CDR3 extends over 12 amino acids. Germline V gene data show CDR1 as SEHNR and CDR2 as FQNEAQ (reference sequence). The DNA of the CDR3 is TGTGCCAGTAGCTTAGAGTCTGGCGAGCAGTACTTC. Its protein product is CASSLESGEQYF. Complete variable domain (other parts from reference TRBV7-9 and TRBJ2-7): DTGVSQNPRHKITKRGQNVTFRCDPISEHNRLYWYRQTLGQGPEFLTYFQNEAQLEKSRLLSDRFSAERPKGSFSTLEIQRTEQGDSAMYLCASSLESGEQYFGPGTRLTVT.

This sequence joins TRBV24-1 and TRBJ2-3, with 10 bases lining up with TRBD2. This CDR3 contains 15 residues. Losses at the gene ends were 4 bases for V and 5 bases for J; bases not matched to a gene: 5. Germline V CDR1 and CDR2: KGHDR, SFDVKD. In nucleotides, the CDR3 is TGTGCCACCAGTGACACCCGGACTAGCGGAGATACGCAGTATTTT. It is translated as CATSDTRTSGDTQYF.

This clonotype was observed a handful of times. V is TRBV3-1 and J is TRBJ1-5; D call uncertain. With 0 bases removed from V and 6 bases from J, the gap between germline ends came to 6 bases. The CDR3 runs to 13 residues. CDR1 is LGHDT and CDR2 is YNNKEL in the germline V gene (reference sequence). The CDR3 here is CASSQDPRQPQHF. CDR3 nucleotides: TGTGCCAGCAGCCAAGATCCCCGTCAGCCCCAGCATTTT. The whole variable domain, filled in from reference TRBV3-1 and TRBJ1-5, reads DTAVSQTPKYLVTQMGNDKSIKCEQNLGHDTMYWYKQDSKKFLKIMFSYNNKELIINETVPNRFSPKSPDKAHLNLHINSLELGDSAVYFCASSQDPRQPQHFGDGTRLSIL.

The rearrangement uses TRBV10-3 and TRBJ1-2, with 7 bases that match TRBD1. CDR1 is ENHRY and CDR2 is SYGVKD in the germline V gene. This CDR3 is built from 14 residues. Losses at the gene ends were 10 bases for V and 0 bases for J; bases not matched to a gene: 8. DNA for the CDR3: TGTGCCACCACCCGGGACAGTTCTAACTATGGCTACACCTTC. Translated: CATTRDSSNYGYTF.

This clonotype has only one observation. The CDR3 DNA reads as TGTGCCACCAGGGGGCCGTACAATGAGCAGTTCTTC. Translating gives CATRGPYNEQFF. This chain links TRBV2 with TRBJ2-1, with 8 nucleotides matching TRBD1. The length of the CDR3 is 12 residues. J lost 4 bases, V lost 10 bases, and 3 bases had no gene match. Germline V gene data show CDR1 as SNHLY and CDR2 as FYNNEI.

The V gene is TRBV20-1, the J gene TRBJ1-2; tentative D call: TRBD1 (6 bases). The CDR3 sequence is 13 residues long. V dropped 5 bases and J dropped 2 bases, with 12 bases sitting between them. The germline CDR1 and CDR2 sequences are DFQATT and SNEGSKA (reference sequence). The CDR3 protein is CSAPRTENYGYTF. DNA for the CDR3: TGCAGTGCTCCCCGGACAGAGAACTATGGCTACACCTTC.

The J gene is TRBJ2-2, the V gene TRBV2; TRBD1 aligns across 8 bases. Germline V lookup: CDR1 SNHLY, CDR2 FYNNEI. The CDR3 extends over 13 amino acids. Unmatched junction bases numbered 3, after V lost 8 bases and J lost 4 bases. Here the CDR3 reads CASDGQGTGELFF. The CDR3 nucleotides read TGTGCCAGCGACGGACAGGGCACCGGGGAGCTGTTTTTT.

This chain connects TRBV6-5 to TRBJ2-4, with 9 bases aligning to TRBD1. Judging by the DNA end, TRBJ2-5 fits better; the J call may be wrong. Germline V gene sequence: CDR1 MNHEY, CDR2 SVGAGI. The CDR3 spans 13 residues. The CDR3 DNA reads as TGTGCCAGCACCGGACAGGGGCTGGAGACCCAGTACTTC. Amino acid sequence: CASTGQGLETQYF.

This clonotype was seen just once. V gene TRBV5-1 combines with J gene TRBJ2-1; either TRBD1 or TRBD2 may fit D (5 bases each). Germline V gene data show CDR1 as SGHRS and CDR2 as YFSETQ. The V and J ends lost 4 bases and 5 bases respectively, with 13 bases between them. The CDR3 contains 14 residues. The DNA for the CDR3 is TGCGCCAGCAGCCGGGACGGTCAAGACAATGAGCAGTTCTTC. Its translation is CASSRDGQDNEQFF.

About this clonotype: This sequence may be a read error, since a much larger clone differs from it by one base. The chain uses TRBV5-5 and TRBJ2-5; D gene unclear. Looked up from germline, CDR1 is SGHKS and CDR2 is YYEKEE (reference sequence). The V end was cut by 3 bases, the J end by 2 bases, with 8 bases between. This CDR3 is built from 13 residues. CDR3 loop: CASSWQAQETQYF. CDR3 coding DNA: TGTGCCAGCAGCTGGCAGGCTCAAGAGACCCAGTACTTC.

A few counts support this clonotype. The genes are TRBV5-1 and TRBJ2-5; 8 bases fit TRBD2. The CDR3 runs to 14 residues. Germline trimming cut 4 bases from V and 5 bases from J; bases unmatched to any gene: 7. From germline, CDR1 is SGHRS and CDR2 YFSETQ. The CDR3 DNA reads TGCGCCAGCAGCGCTTCCGGGGGGGTCGAGACCCAGTACTTC. Its translation is CASSASGGVETQYF.